This TCR beta chain appears in the sequencing data of a study of graft-versus-host responses after intestinal transplantation. For the study at large: Every one of the recipients received anti-thymocyte globulin induction and afterwards took tacrolimus and steroids for roughly three years.

Study conclusions and caveats: The highest levels of circulating GvH clones went along with early declines in HvG clones after transplant.

This CDR3 region has 14 residues. V was shortened by 10 bases and J by 0 bases, with 15 bases between the two germline ends. The V gene's germline CDR1 is MNHEY and CDR2 SMNVEV (reference sequence). Method: immunoSEQ multiplex PCR; TCRdb's copy keeps in-frame clones and lacks some. Of about 20,000 clones in the sample, 86% are singletons; the top ten hold just under 9.5%. As regards this clone: Its specificity is not known.

The sequencing here drew on PBMCs, taken approximately 33 weeks after intestinal transplant. The V call is TRBV27, the J call TRBJ1-1; a possible D gene is TRBD1 (5 bases). The clonotype comes from a human patient who received an intestinal transplant, so some T cells may come from the graft donor. The CDR3 loop reads CATRGGGLNTEAFF. In DNA, the CDR3 is TGTGCCACCCGAGGTGGGGGATTGAACACTGAAGCTTTCTTT.